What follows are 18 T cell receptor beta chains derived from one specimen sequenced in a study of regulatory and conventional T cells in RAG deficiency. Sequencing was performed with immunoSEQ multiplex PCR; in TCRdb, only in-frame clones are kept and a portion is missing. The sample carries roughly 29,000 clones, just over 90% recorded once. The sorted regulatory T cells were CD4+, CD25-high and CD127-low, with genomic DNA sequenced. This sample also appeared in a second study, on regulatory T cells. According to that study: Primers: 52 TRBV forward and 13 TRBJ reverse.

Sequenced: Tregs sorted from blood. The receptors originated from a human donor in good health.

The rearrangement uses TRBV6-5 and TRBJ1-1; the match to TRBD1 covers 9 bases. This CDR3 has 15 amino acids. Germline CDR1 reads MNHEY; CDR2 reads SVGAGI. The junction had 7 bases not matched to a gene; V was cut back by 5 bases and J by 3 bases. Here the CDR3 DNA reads TGTGCCAGCAGTCTGAATAGACAGGGGGACACTGAAGCTTTCTTT. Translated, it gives CASSLNRQGDTEAFF.

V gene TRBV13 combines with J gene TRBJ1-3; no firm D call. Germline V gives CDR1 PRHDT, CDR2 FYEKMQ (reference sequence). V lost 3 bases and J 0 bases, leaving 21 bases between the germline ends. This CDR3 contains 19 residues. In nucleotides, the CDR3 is TGTGCCAGCAGCTTCCAAAAGTCCGGGAGAGGCCGCTCTGGAAACACCATATATTTT. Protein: CASSFQKSGRGRSGNTIYF. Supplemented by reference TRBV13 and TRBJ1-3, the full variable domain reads AAGVIQSPRHLIKEKRETATLKCYPIPRHDTVYWYQQGPGQDPQFLISFYEKMQSDKGSIPDRFSAQQFSDYHSELNMSSLELGDSALYFCASSFQKSGRGRSGNTIYFGEGSWLTVV.

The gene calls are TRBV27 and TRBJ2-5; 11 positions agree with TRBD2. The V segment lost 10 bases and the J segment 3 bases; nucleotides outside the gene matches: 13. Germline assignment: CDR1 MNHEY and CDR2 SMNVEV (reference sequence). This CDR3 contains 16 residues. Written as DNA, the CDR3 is TGTGCCAACTCGTTAGCGGGGGGGCCTGAGAAAGAGACCCAGTACTTC. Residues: CANSLAGGPEKETQYF.

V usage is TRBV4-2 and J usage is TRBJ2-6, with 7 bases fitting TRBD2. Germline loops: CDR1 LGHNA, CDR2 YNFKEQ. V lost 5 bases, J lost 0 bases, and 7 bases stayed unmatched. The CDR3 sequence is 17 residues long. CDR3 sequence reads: CASSNPGLPSGANVLTF. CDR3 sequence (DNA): TGTGCCAGCAGCAATCCGGGACTACCCTCTGGGGCCAACGTCCTGACTTTC.

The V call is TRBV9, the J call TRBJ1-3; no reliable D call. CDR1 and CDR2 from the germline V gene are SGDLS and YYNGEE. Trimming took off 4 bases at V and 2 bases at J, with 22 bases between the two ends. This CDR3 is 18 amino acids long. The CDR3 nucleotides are TGTGCCAGCAGCCGAGGAGGCCGACGGGGTGGCCCTGGAAACACCATATATTTT. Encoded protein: CASSRGGRRGGPGNTIYF.

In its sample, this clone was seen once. DNA of the CDR3: TGTGCCAGCAGTTTTGGGACAGAGGGGAATGAGCAGTTCTTC. Its translation: CASSFGTEGNEQFF. V gene TRBV27 combines with J gene TRBJ2-1, with 7 bases aligning to TRBD1. Germline assignment: CDR1 MNHEY and CDR2 SMNVEV (reference sequence). There are 14 residues in the CDR3. The trim removed 3 bases at V and 7 bases at J, leaving 6 bases unmatched.

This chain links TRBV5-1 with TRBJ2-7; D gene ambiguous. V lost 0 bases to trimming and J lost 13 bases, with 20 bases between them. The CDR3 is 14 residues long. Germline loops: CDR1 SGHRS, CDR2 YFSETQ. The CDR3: CASSLGLTTPEEYF. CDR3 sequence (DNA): TGCGCCAGCAGCTTGGGATTGACCACTCCTGAGGAATACTTC.

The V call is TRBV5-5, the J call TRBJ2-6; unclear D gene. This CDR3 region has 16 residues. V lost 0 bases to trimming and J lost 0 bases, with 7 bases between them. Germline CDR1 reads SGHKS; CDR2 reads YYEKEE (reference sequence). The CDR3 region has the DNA TGTGCCAGCAGCTTGGGTGGCAGCTCTGGGGCCAACGTCCTGACTTTC. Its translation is CASSLGGSSGANVLTF.

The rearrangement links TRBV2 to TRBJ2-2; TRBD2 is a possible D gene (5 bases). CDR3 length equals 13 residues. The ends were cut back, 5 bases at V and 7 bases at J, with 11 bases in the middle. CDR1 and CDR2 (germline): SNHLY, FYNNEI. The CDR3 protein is CASSSGNHGELFF. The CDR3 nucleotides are TGTGCCAGCAGTAGCGGAAACCACGGGGAGCTGTTTTTT.

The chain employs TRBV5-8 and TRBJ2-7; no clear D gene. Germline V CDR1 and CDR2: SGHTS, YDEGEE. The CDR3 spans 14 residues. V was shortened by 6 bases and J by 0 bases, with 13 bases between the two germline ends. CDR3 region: CASNSIIYSYEQYF. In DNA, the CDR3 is TGTGCCAGCAATAGCATAATTTACTCCTACGAGCAGTACTTC.

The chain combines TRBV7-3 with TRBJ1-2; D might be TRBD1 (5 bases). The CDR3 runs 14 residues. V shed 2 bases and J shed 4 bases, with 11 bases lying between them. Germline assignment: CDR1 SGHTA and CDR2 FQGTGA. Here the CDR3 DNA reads TGTGCCAGCAGCTTATTGGGGGTGGGCTATGGCTACACCTTC. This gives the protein CASSLLGVGYGYTF.

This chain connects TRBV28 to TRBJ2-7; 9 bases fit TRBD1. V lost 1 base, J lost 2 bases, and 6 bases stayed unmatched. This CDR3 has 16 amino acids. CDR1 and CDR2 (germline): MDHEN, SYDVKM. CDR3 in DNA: TGTGCCAGCAGTTTATTGGGGACAGGGAGGGCCTACGAGCAGTACTTC. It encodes CASSLLGTGRAYEQYF.

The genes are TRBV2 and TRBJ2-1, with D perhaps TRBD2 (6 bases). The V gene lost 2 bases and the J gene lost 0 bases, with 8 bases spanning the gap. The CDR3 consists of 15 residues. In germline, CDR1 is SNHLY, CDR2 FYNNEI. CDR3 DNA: TGTGCCAGCAGTGAAACCGGGGGCTCCTACAATGAGCAGTTCTTC. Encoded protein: CASSETGGSYNEQFF.

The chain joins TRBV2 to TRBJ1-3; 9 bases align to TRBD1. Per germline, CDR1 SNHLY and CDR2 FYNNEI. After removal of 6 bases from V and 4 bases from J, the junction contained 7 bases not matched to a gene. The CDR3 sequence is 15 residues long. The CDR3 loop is CASRKQGARGNTIYF. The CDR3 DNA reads TGTGCCAGCAGAAAACAGGGGGCGCGGGGAAACACCATATATTTT.

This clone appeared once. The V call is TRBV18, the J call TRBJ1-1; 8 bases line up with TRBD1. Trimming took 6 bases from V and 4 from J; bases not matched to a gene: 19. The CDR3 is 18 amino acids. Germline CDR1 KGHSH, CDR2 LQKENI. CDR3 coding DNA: TGTGCCAGCTCCCCTTACAGGGGGGGACGACATTTTACCACTGAAGCTTTCTTT. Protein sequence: CASSPYRGGRHFTTEAFF.

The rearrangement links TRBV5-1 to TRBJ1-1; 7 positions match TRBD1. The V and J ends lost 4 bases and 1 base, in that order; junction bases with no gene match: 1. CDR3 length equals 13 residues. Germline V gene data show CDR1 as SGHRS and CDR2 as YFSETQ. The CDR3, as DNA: TGCGCCAGCAGCAGGGACAGGAACACTGAAGCTTTCTTT. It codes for CASSRDRNTEAFF.

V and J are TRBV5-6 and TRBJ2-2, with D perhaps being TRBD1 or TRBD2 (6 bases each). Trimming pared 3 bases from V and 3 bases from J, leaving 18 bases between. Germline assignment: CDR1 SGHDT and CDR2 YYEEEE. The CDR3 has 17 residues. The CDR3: CASSWGFGGKHTGELFF. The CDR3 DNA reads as TGTGCCAGCAGCTGGGGGTTCGGGGGCAAGCACACCGGGGAGCTGTTTTTT.

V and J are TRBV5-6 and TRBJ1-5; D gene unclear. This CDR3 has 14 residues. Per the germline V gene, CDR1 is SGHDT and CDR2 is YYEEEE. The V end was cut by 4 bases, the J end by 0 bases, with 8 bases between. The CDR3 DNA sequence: TGTGCCAGCAGCGGTTCTAATAGCAATCAGCCCCAGCATTTT. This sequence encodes CASSGSNSNQPQHF.